This T cell receptor beta chain was recovered during a study of blood T cell repertoires in COVID-19. As for the study in general: Researchers got acute and convalescent COVID-19 samples from the United States, Italy and Spain. PBMCs, B-cell-depleted T cells, or T cells provided the cDNA or gDNA that made up the material.

Original processing methods: Using reference gene primer amplification, nucleated cell counts were estimated. Generated by immunoSEQ multiplex PCR, the TCRdb table keeps only in-frame clones and is missing some. For V, J and clone size, that table is used; D and trimming come from the DNA. The sample has approximately 240,000 clones, 70% to 85% seen once. V lost 0 bases to trimming and J lost 5 bases, with 4 bases between them. The germline CDR1 and CDR2 sequences are LGHDT and YNNKEL (reference sequence). The CDR3 has 12 residues. This clone showed up just a few times. The J gene is TRBJ1-1, the V gene TRBV3-1 (or the pseudogene TRBV3-2); no clear D gene. The TCR was taken from a woman between 40 and 55 years old who had recovered from COVID-19. Material for sequencing was peripheral blood. DNA for the CDR3: TGTGCCAGCAGCCAAGAATCGACTGAAGCTTTCTTT. Amino acid sequence: CASSQESTEAFF.